These 17 T cell receptor beta chains were sequenced from one sample in a study of post-analysis software for immune sequencing data. Findings and limits, study-wide: Four or five TRBV segments occurring more often in patients than controls included TRBV5-6, TRBV5-1 and TRBV20-1.

No antigens are known for them. Built from TCR beta cDNA, the libraries had unique molecular identifiers in them. TCRdb re-derived calls from the PCR reads in MiXCR, one entry per CDR3 protein. In the table there are roughly 400,000 distinct CDR3 sequences, about 39% of which are singletons. The sequenced sample was blood. The receptors here all came from a girl between 2 and 10 years old with multiple sclerosis.

This clonotype has just a few counts. The chain is built from TRBV5-1 and TRBJ2-1, with D possibly called TRBD1 or TRBD2 (6 bases each). There are 17 residues in the CDR3. Germline V gene data show CDR1 as SGHRS and CDR2 as YFSETQ. The V end was cut by 2 bases, the J end by 8 bases, with 23 bases between. CDR3 sequence (DNA): TGCGCCAGCAGCTTAGGGGGGCACTTATTGGGGTTCGATGAGCAGTTCTTC. This sequence encodes CASSLGGHLLGFDEQFF. Supplemented by reference TRBV5-1 and TRBJ2-1, the full variable domain reads KAGVTQTPRYLIKTRGQQVTLSCSPISGHRSVSWYQQTPGQGLQFLFEYFSETQRNKGNFPGRFSGRQFSNSRSEMNVSTLELGDSALYLCASSLGGHLLGFDEQFFGPGTRLTVL.

This clonotype has more than one count but fewer than ten. This chain connects TRBV11-2 to TRBJ2-1; the match to TRBD2 covers 7 bases. The germline gives CDR1 SGHAT, CDR2 FQNNGV. V shed 4 bases and J 2 bases; nucleotides not matched to a gene: 5. The CDR3 runs to 15 residues. The CDR3 sequence is CASSWEAGPYNEQFF. The CDR3 coding sequence is TGTGCCAGCAGCTGGGAAGCGGGACCCTACAATGAGCAGTTCTTC.

The chain carries TRBV20-1 and TRBJ1-2; 7 bases are shared with TRBD1. The CDR3 is 13 amino acids. The V gene's germline CDR1 is DFQATT and CDR2 SNEGSKA (reference sequence). V trimming: 0 bases; J trimming: 8 bases; junction bases outside the gene matches: 6. CDR3 sequence: CSARDRQGWGYTF. In DNA, the CDR3 is TGCAGTGCTAGAGATCGACAGGGATGGGGCTACACCTTC.

This clonotype was observed a handful of times. The chain is built from TRBV24-1 and TRBJ2-1; 8 nucleotides match TRBD2. V shed 12 bases, J shed 2 bases, and the junction held 5 bases outside the gene matches. Germline V gene lookup returns CDR1 KGHDR and CDR2 SFDVKD. The CDR3 is made up of 13 amino acids. CDR3 sequence: CASSTSAYNEQFF. DNA of the CDR3: TGTGCCTCTTCGACTAGCGCCTACAATGAGCAGTTCTTC.

This clonotype was detected once. One end of the junction is discordant with germline, which a read error may explain. V and J are TRBV10-3 and TRBJ2-1, with D tentatively TRBD2 (6 bases). Germline V CDR1 and CDR2: ENHRY, SYGVKD. This CDR3 spans 13 amino acids. DNA of the CDR3: TGTGCCATCAGTGGCGGGGATTACAGTGAGCAGTTCTTC. Translated, it gives CAISGGDYSEQFF.

CDR3 coding DNA: TGCGCCAGCAGCGTCCTCCCGGGACTCTCCTACGAGCAGTACTTC. Its translation: CASSVLPGLSYEQYF. This chain joins TRBV5-1 and TRBJ2-7; D possibly corresponds to TRBD2 (6 bases). The germline V and J ends were trimmed by 4 bases and 0 bases, with 14 bases remaining between them. Germline lookup yields CDR1 SGHRS and CDR2 YFSETQ. The CDR3 runs to 15 residues.

This chain joins TRBV3-1 and TRBJ2-5; the match to TRBD1 covers 9 bases. The DNA end lines up better with TRBJ2-7; the J call may be wrong. The CDR3 consists of 13 residues. Germline V gene data show CDR1 as LGHDT and CDR2 as YNNKEL (reference sequence). The CDR3 region is CASNRQGAYEQYF. The CDR3 bases are TGTGCCAGCAACCGACAGGGGGCCTACGAGCAGTACTTC.

This clonotype occurred a few times. This sequence joins TRBV18 and TRBJ2-7; 7 positions agree with TRBD1. V shed 4 bases and J 3 bases; nucleotides not matched to a gene: 6. The CDR3 loop spans 14 amino acids. Germline CDR1 reads KGHSH; CDR2 reads LQKENI. In DNA form, the CDR3 reads TGTGCCAGCTCACGCACAGGGGCGAACTACGAGCAGTACTTC. Translating gives CASSRTGANYEQYF.

The chain has TRBV11-1 and TRBJ2-5, with 8 bases lining up with TRBD2. The J call may be incorrect, as the DNA end agrees better with TRBJ2-1. Germline lookup yields CDR1 SGHAT and CDR2 FQDESV (reference sequence). This CDR3 contains 14 residues. CDR3 sequence reads: CASSLAGQRETQFF. The CDR3 DNA reads as TGTGCCAGCAGCTTAGCTGGACAGCGGGAGACCCAGTTCTTC.

The rearrangement joins TRBV12-3 or TRBV12-4 to TRBJ1-5; D may be TRBD1 (5 bases). CDR3 size: 15 residues. Trimming left V 8 bases short and J 1 base short, with 15 bases between. CDR3 coding DNA: TGTGCCAGCGAGCAGGGTTTTGGGAGCAATCAGCCCCAGCATTTT. Translation gives CASEQGFGSNQPQHF.

The sample holds a few counts of this clonotype. This rearrangement joins TRBV12-3 or TRBV12-4 to TRBJ1-2, with 7 bases aligning to TRBD1. V shed 3 bases, J shed 0 bases, and the junction held 7 bases outside the gene matches. This CDR3 comprises 16 residues. Written as DNA, the CDR3 is TGTGCCAGCAGTTTCAGTAACAGGGGAGCTAACTATGGCTACACCTTC. It specifies CASSFSNRGANYGYTF.

The gene calls are TRBV5-6 and TRBJ2-5; no firm D call. CDR3 length: 11 residues. Trimming took off 3 bases at V and 11 bases at J, with 11 bases between the two ends. The V gene's germline CDR1 is SGHDT and CDR2 YYEEEE. CDR3 nucleotides: TGTGCCAGCAGCTGGGCAAATGAGCAGTACTTC. Translation: CASSWANEQYF. The full variable domain, with the rest looked up from reference TRBV5-6 and TRBJ2-5, is DAGVTQSPTHLIKTRGQQVTLRCSPKSGHDTVSWYQQALGQGPQFIFQYYEEEERQRGNFPDRFSGHQFPNYSSELNVNALLLGDSALYLCASSWANEQYFGPGTRLLVL.

The rearrangement links TRBV18 to TRBJ1-5; 9 nucleotides line up with TRBD1. CDR3 size: 15 residues. The V segment lost 3 bases and the J segment 3 bases; nucleotides outside the gene matches: 3. CDR1 is KGHSH, CDR2 LQKENI, per germline. The DNA for the CDR3 is TGTGCCAGCTCACCCACAGGGGGCCTCAATCAGCCCCAGCATTTT. Translation: CASSPTGGLNQPQHF.

Here the CDR3 DNA reads TGTGCCAGCAGCTTAGGGGTCGGGTTTAGCACAGATACGCAGTATTTT. Protein: CASSLGVGFSTDTQYF. V and J are TRBV7-6 and TRBJ2-3; D remains ambiguous. Trimming cost V 1 base and J 0 bases, with 11 bases left between them. Germline values: CDR1 SGHVS, CDR2 FNYEAQ. The length of the CDR3 is 16 residues.

This clonotype appeared a few times. One junction end does not reproduce the germline sequence, and a read error may be involved. The genes are TRBV3-1 and TRBJ2-1; TRBD2 is a possible D gene (6 bases). The length of the CDR3 is 16 residues. Looked up from germline, CDR1 is LGHDT and CDR2 is YNNKEL (reference sequence). Written as DNA, the CDR3 is TGTGCCAGCACCCAAGAGGGAGGAGGGGACTACAATGAGCAGTTCTTC. This sequence encodes CASTQEGGGDYNEQFF.

The chain carries TRBV11-1 and TRBJ2-3, with 11 bases matching TRBD1. This CDR3 has 16 amino acids. Trimming at V came to 6 bases and at J to 2 bases, leaving 7 bases not matched to a gene. Germline values: CDR1 SGHAT, CDR2 FQDESV (reference sequence). CDR3 in DNA: TGTGCCAGCAGACGGGACAGGGGGATCCCCACAGATACGCAGTATTTT. It encodes CASRRDRGIPTDTQYF.

The sample holds a few counts of this clonotype. The rearrangement uses TRBV10-1 and TRBJ2-7; D is ambiguous. In germline, CDR1 is WNHNN, CDR2 SYGVQD (reference sequence). Trimming removed 3 bases at V and 1 base at J, with 13 bases between. CDR3 length equals 15 residues. CDR3 nucleotides: TGCGCCAGCAGTGATTCGAAAGCTGGATCCTACGAGCAGTACTTC. It yields the protein CASSDSKAGSYEQYF.